This T cell receptor (beta chain) was sequenced during a study of T cells in Graves' hyperthyroidism and ophthalmopathy. V lost 2 bases to trimming and J lost 7 bases; unmatched junction nucleotides: 4. The CDR3 sequence is 14 residues long. Germline CDR1 reads MNHEY; CDR2 reads SVGAGI. RNA transcripts served as the template for amplifying TCR beta CDR3 regions. A first-round RT-PCR of the TCR CDR3 used the HTBI primer set. TCRdb redid the calling of the multiplex PCR reads with MiXCR, one entry per CDR3 protein. The data show roughly 650,000 distinct CDR3 sequences, with more than 15% seen just once and 2.5% to 4% held by the top ten.

Sequenced material: blood. The sequence was collected from a woman aged 40 to 49 with Graves' ophthalmopathy. The chain carries TRBV6-5 and TRBJ1-2; 10 bases align to TRBD1. The CDR3 bases are TGTGCCAGCAGTTACAGGACAGGGGGAGGTGGCTACACCTTC. It encodes CASSYRTGGGGYTF.